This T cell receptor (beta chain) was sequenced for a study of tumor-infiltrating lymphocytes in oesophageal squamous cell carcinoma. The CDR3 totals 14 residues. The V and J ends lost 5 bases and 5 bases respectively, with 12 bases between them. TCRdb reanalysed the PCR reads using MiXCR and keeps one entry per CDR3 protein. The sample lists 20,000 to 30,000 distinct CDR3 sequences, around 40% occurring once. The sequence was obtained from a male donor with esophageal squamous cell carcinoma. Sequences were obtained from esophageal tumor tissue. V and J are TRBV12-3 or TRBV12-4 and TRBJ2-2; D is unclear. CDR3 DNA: TGTGCCAGCAGTGGGCGTGAATTTACCGGGGAGCTGTTTTTT. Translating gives CASSGREFTGELFF.